These T cell receptor beta chains were read from a single sample in a study of blood T cell repertoires in COVID-19. Sequencing used immunoSEQ multiplex PCR; TCRdb keeps in-frame clones, though not all of them. The sample carries about 29,000 clones, about 80% recorded once. The sequencing sample was made of peripheral blood. The receptors shown here come from a man aged 80 or over with active or convalescent COVID-19. The CDR3 runs from the conserved cysteine through the conserved F or W. The D gene is left open where the match is weak. Some rows mark clone size as missing; the rest say once, few, many or name a class of expanded clone.

TRBV3-1/TRBV3-2	NA	TRBJ2-5	TRBD2	CASSPVSERGGRTRETQYF	TGTGCCAGCAGCCCCGTCAGTGAGCGGGGGGGCCGGACTAGAGAGACCCAGTACTTC
TRBV9	NA	TRBJ2-3	NA	CASSVGTRPLGTDTQYF	TGTGCCAGCAGCGTAGGAACAAGGCCCCTAGGCACAGATACGCAGTATTTT
TRBV7-8	NA	TRBJ1-4	NA	CASSLAERPEEKLFF	TGTGCCAGCAGCTTAGCCGAGAGGCCCGAGGAAAAACTGTTTTTT
TRBV14	NA	TRBJ2-2	NA	CASSQDQGAGELFF	TGTGCCAGCAGCCAAGATCAGGGTGCCGGGGAGCTGTTTTTT
TRBV6-5	NA	TRBJ2-1	TRBD1	CASSTGGAYNEQFF	TGTGCCAGCAGTACAGGGGGTGCCTACAATGAGCAGTTCTTC
TRBV9	NA	TRBJ1-2	NA	CASSVAGDAYGYTF	TGTGCCAGCAGCGTAGCGGGGGACGCCTATGGCTACACCTTC
TRBV3-1/TRBV3-2	once	TRBJ1-5	NA	CASSQAGRYQPQHF	TGTGCCAGCAGCCAAGCAGGAAGATATCAGCCCCAGCATTTT
TRBV4-1	once	TRBJ2-3	NA	CASSPDPLAGASQYF	TGCGCCAGCAGCCCAGACCCTCTCGCGGGGGCTTCGCAGTATTTT
TRBV5-1	NA	TRBJ1-1	NA	CASSLRGPTNTEAFF	TGCGCCAGCAGCTTGAGAGGCCCCACGAACACTGAAGCTTTCTTT
TRBV12-3/TRBV12-4	NA	TRBJ1-1	NA	CASRVSRFYEAFF	TGTGCCAGCAGGGTTTCTAGGTTCTATGAAGCTTTCTTT
TRBV23-1	NA	TRBJ2-2	TRBD1	CASRKQGAYTGELFF	TGCGCCAGCAGGAAACAGGGGGCGTACACCGGGGAGCTGTTTTTT
TRBV7-8	NA	TRBJ2-5	TRBD1	CASSSYRGRGETQYF	TGTGCCAGCAGCTCGTACAGGGGGCGGGGAGAGACCCAGTACTTC
TRBV4-1	NA	TRBJ2-1	NA	CASSQGPNNEQFF	TGCGCCAGCAGCCAAGGTCCAAACAATGAGCAGTTCTTC
TRBV2	once	TRBJ1-1	TRBD1	CATLGTAGNEAFF	TGTGCCACCTTAGGGACAGCCGGGAACGAAGCTTTCTTT
TRBV5-6	NA	TRBJ2-5	NA	CASSTTLNEETQYF	TGTGCCAGCAGCACGACTTTGAACGAAGAGACCCAGTACTTC
TRBV3-1/TRBV3-2	NA	TRBJ1-2	TRBD1	CASSPGGTVGGYTF	TGTGCCAGCAGCCCAGGGGGGACAGTCGGTGGCTACACCTTC
TRBV19	NA	TRBJ2-5	NA	CASSYGGSMETQYF	TGTGCCAGTAGTTATGGCGGTAGTATGGAGACCCAGTACTTC
TRBV7-9	medium-sized	TRBJ1-2	TRBD1	CASSLEEGAQGYTF	TGTGCCAGCAGCTTAGAAGAGGGGGCGCAAGGCTACACCTTC
TRBV27	NA	TRBJ2-1	NA	CASSPPGASSYNEQFF	TGTGCCAGCAGTCCGCCAGGGGCAAGCTCCTACAATGAGCAGTTCTTC
TRBV29-1	NA	TRBJ2-2	NA	CSVGTGANTGELFF	TGCAGCGTTGGTACGGGGGCGAACACCGGGGAGCTGTTTTTT
TRBV19	NA	TRBJ1-2	TRBD1	CASTPRSPTGMEYYGYTF	TGTGCCAGTACTCCCCGATCCCCGACAGGGATGGAATACTATGGCTACACCTTC
TRBV5-1	NA	TRBJ1-2	NA	CASSLEVRGLGGYTF	TGCGCCAGCAGCTTGGAAGTCAGGGGATTAGGTGGCTACACCTTC
TRBV5-4	once	TRBJ1-2	NA	CASSLRGVDGYTF	TGTGCCAGCAGCTTGAGGGGCGTGGATGGCTACACCTTC
TRBV2	NA	TRBJ1-1	TRBD1	CASRGQINTEAFF	TGTGCCAGCAGGGGACAGATAAACACTGAAGCTTTCTTT